This T cell receptor beta chain originates from a study of cytomegalovirus exposure and HLA in healthy donors. Study at large: Clustering assigned 81% of the roughly 430 genotyped donors to the Caucasian-associated ancestry cluster.

Germline lookup yields CDR1 SGHRS and CDR2 YFSETQ. The CDR3 consists of 13 residues. Trimming cost V 0 bases and J 2 bases, with 5 bases left between them. The PCR used 60 Vbeta and 13 Jbeta primers. Original handling: In a later analysis, 70 million to 80 million unique TCR beta chains included roughly 11 million shared by two or more donors. TCRdb's copy holds only in-frame clones and misses some; the assay was immunoSEQ multiplex PCR. V, J and clone size reflect that table, while D and trimming were determined from the DNA. The sample has about 90,000 clones, roughly 70% seen once; the top ten hold approximately 2.1%. Points from the study as a whole: Analysis was carried out at a later point, and it linked a missense DCLRE1C variant to TCR beta V- and J-gene trimming. Some V segments, TRBV6-2 and TRBV6-3 among them, were indistinguishable and were therefore excluded.

A word on this clone: The antigen is undetermined. The identical CDR3 is also encoded by other nucleotide sequences in the sample.

The source of this sequence is a man aged 30-40 years in good health and CMV-seronegative. This chain joins TRBV5-1 and TRBJ1-1; D is ambiguous. The sequencing input was PBMCs. The CDR3 region has the DNA TGCGCCAGCAGCTTGGGGGCCAACACTGAAGCTTTCTTT. This codes for CASSLGANTEAFF.